This T cell receptor beta chain was recorded in a study of cytomegalovirus exposure and HLA in healthy donors. Findings of the study overall: Donors were assumed by presence/absence analyses to have roughly uniform sequencing depth. Association of approximately 18,000 TCR beta sequences with HLA alleles was found at 0.05 false discovery rate in a later analysis. Clonal expansion, a later analysis showed, was greater in HLA-associated TCR beta chains than in equally common others.

This CDR3 has 14 residues. V was clipped by 6 bases and J by 8 bases; unmatched bases: 9. Germline V gene sequence: CDR1 MNHEY, CDR2 SVGAGI. The table lists this clone with a count of one. Its antigen remains unknown. PCR primers comprised 60 Vbeta and 13 Jbeta primers. Original handling: Some 11 million of the roughly 77 million unique TCR beta chains counted in a later analysis were shared. The data were produced by immunoSEQ multiplex PCR, yet TCRdb's version contains in-frame clones alone and is incomplete. D and trimming were read from the DNA, whereas the V and J calls and clone size are those reported in that table. The profile shows more than 95,000 clones, over 75% of them singletons.

Sequencing input: PBMCs. The V call is TRBV6-5, the J call TRBJ1-2; TRBD1 aligns across 10 bases. The TCR was taken from a man aged 25-45 years in good health and CMV-seropositive. The CDR3 coding sequence is TGTGCCAGCAGGGGACAGGGGTACTTCTTAGGCTACACCTTC. Residues: CASRGQGYFLGYTF.